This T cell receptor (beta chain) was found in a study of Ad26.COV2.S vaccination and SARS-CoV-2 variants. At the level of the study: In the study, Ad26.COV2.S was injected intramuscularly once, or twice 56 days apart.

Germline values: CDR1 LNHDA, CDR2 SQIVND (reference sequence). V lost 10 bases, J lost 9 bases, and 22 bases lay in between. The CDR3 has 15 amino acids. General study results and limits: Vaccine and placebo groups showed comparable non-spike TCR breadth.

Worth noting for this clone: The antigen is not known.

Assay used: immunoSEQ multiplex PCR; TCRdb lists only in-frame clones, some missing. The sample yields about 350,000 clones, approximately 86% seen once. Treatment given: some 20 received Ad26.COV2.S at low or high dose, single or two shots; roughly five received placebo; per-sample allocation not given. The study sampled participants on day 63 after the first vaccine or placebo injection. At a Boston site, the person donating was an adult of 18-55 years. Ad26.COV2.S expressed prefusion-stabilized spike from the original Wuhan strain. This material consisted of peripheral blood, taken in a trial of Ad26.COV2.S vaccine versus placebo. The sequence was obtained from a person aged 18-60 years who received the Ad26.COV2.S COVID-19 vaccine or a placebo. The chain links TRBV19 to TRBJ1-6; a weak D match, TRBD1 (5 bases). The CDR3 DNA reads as TGTGCCACTGGGCTTGGGACCAGGGTTCGTTCACCCCTCCACTTT. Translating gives CATGLGTRVRSPLHF.